The TCR beta chain under discussion was sequenced for a study of cytomegalovirus exposure and HLA in healthy donors. Study results and limitations: There were under 200 TCR beta chains listed as cytomegalovirus-associated. Both high specificity and high sensitivity reportedly marked the classifier's diagnosis of cytomegalovirus status.

Though nominally healthy at sampling, donors likely had unrecorded immune exposures. This clone was detected only a few times. Its antigen is currently unknown. Germline V gives CDR1 LNHDA, CDR2 SQIVND (reference sequence). V lost 8 bases and J lost 1, with 9 bases in between. The CDR3 consists of 13 residues. The PCR contained 60 Vbeta and 13 Jbeta primers. Sequenced by immunoSEQ multiplex PCR; TCRdb stores in-frame clones only, minus some. This sample carries about 140,000 clones, around 59% of them seen once, and the ten largest clones take around 2%. Sequenced sample: PBMCs. The origin of this receptor is a male donor in good health and CMV-seronegative. The chain links TRBV19 to TRBJ1-3, with D possibly being TRBD1 (5 bases). CDR3 loop: CASYSGSGNTIYF. The DNA for the CDR3 is TGTGCCAGTTACTCAGGGTCTGGAAACACCATATATTTT.